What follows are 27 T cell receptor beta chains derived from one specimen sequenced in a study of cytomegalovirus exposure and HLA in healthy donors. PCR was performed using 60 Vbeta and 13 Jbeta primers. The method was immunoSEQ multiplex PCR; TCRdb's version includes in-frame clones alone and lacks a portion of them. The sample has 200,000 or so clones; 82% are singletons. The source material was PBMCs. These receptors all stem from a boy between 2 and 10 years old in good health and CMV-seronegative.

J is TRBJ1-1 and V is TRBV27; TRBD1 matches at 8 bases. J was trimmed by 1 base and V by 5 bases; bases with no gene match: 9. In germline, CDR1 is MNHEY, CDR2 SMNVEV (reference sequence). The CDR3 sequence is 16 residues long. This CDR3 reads CASSPRTGRRNTEAFF. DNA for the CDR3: TGTGCCAGCAGTCCGCGGACAGGGCGACGGAACACTGAAGCTTTCTTT.

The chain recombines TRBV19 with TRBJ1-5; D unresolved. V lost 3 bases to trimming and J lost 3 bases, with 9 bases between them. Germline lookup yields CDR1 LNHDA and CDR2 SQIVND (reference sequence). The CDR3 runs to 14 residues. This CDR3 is CASSIFSPNQPQHF. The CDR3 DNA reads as TGTGCCAGTAGTATCTTTTCTCCCAATCAGCCCCAGCATTTT. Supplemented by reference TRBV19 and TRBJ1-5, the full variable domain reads DGGITQSPKYLFRKEGQNVTLSCEQNLNHDAMYWYRQDPGQGLRLIYYSQIVNDFQKGDIAEGYSVSREKKESFPLTVTSAQKNPTAFYLCASSIFSPNQPQHFGDGTRLSIL.

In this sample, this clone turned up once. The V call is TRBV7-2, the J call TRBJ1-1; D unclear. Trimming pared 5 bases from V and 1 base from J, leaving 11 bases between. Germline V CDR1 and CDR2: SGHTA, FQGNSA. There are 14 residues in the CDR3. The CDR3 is CASSTWTANTEAFF. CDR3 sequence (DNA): TGTGCCAGCAGCACGTGGACTGCGAACACTGAAGCTTTCTTT. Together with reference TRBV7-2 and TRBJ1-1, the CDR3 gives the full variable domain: GAGVSQSPSNKVTEKGKDVELRCDPISGHTALYWYRQSLGQGLEFLIYFQGNSAPDKSGLPSDRFSAERTGGSVSTLTIQRTQQEDSAVYLCASSTWTANTEAFFGQGTRLTVV.

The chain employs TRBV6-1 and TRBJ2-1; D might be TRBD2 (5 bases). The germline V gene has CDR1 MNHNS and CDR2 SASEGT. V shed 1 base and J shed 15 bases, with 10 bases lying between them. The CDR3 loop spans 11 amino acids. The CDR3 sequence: CASSEERARFF. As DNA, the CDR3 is TGTGCCAGCAGTGAAGAGAGGGCTCGGTTCTTC.

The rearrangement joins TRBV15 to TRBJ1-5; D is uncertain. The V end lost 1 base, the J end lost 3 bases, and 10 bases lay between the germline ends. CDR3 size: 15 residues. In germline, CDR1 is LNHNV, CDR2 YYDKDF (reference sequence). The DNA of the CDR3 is TGTGCCACCAGCAGAGGCAGGCTTCTCAATCAGCCCCAGCATTTT. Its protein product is CATSRGRLLNQPQHF.

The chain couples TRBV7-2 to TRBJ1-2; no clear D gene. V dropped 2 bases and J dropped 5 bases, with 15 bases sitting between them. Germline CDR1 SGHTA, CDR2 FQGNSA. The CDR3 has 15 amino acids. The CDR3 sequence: CASSLRRTDLYGYTF. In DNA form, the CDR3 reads TGTGCCAGCAGCTTAAGGAGGACGGATTTATATGGCTACACCTTC.

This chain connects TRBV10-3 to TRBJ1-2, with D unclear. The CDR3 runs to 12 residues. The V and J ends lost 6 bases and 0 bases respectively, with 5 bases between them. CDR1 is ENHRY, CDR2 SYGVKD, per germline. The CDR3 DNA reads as TGTGCCATCAGCGGGACTAACTATGGCTACACCTTC. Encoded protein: CAISGTNYGYTF.

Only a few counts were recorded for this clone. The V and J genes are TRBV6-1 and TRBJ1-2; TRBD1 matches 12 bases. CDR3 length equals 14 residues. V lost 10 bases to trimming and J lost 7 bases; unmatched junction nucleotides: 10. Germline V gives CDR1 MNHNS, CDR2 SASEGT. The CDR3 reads CATSPGTGGFGYTF. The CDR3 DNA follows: TGTGCCACCTCACCCGGGACAGGGGGCTTTGGCTACACCTTC.

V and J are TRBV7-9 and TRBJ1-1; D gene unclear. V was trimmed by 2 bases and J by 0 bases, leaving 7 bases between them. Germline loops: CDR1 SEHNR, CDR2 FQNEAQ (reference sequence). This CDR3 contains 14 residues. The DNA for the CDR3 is TGTGCCAGCAGCTTAATGCAGATGAACACTGAAGCTTTCTTT. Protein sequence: CASSLMQMNTEAFF.

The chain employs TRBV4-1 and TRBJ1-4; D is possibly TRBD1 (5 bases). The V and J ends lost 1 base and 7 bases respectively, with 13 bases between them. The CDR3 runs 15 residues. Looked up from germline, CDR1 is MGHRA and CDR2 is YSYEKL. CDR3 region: CASSQALGGGEKLFF. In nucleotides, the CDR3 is TGCGCCAGCAGCCAAGCGTTGGGGGGAGGTGAAAAACTGTTTTTT.

The CDR3 sequence: CAISEHYNEQFF. In DNA, the CDR3 is TGTGCCATCAGTGAGCATTACAATGAGCAGTTCTTC. This rearrangement joins TRBV10-3 to TRBJ2-1, with D hard to call. This CDR3 contains 12 residues. Germline CDR1 ENHRY, CDR2 SYGVKD. The germline V and J ends were trimmed by 2 bases and 4 bases, with 3 bases remaining between them.

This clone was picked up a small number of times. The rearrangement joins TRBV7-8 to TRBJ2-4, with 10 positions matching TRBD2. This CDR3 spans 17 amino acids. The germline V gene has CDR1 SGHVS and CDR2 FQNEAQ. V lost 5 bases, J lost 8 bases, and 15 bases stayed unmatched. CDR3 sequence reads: CASSALTLLAGVDIQYF. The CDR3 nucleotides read TGTGCCAGCAGCGCCCTCACCCTTCTAGCGGGGGTCGACATTCAGTACTTC.

The CDR3 loop is CASSLKGDRNQPQHF. In DNA form, the CDR3 reads TGCGCCAGCAGCTTGAAGGGGGATCGGAATCAGCCCCAGCATTTT. The chain uses TRBV5-1 and TRBJ1-5; the D gene is possibly TRBD1 (6 bases). This CDR3 is 15 amino acids long. Trimming pared 1 base from V and 4 bases from J, leaving 12 bases between. Per the germline V gene, CDR1 is SGHRS and CDR2 is YFSETQ.

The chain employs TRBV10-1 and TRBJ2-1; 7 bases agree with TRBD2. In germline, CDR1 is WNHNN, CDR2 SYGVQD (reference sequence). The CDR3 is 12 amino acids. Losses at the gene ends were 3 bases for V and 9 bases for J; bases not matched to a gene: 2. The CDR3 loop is CASSETSAEQFF. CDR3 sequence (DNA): TGCGCCAGCAGTGAAACTAGCGCTGAGCAGTTCTTC.

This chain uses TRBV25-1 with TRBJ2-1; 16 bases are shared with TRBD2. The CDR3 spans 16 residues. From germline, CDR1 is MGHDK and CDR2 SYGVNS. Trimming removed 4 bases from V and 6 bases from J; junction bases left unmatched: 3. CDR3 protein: CASSGGTSGGANEQFF. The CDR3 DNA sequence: TGTGCCAGCAGTGGTGGGACTAGCGGGGGGGCCAATGAGCAGTTCTTC. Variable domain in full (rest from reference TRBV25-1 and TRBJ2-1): EADIYQTPRYLVIGTGKKITLECSQTMGHDKMYWYQQDPGMELHLIHYSYGVNSTEKGDLSSESTVSRIRTEHFPLTLESARPSHTSQYLCASSGGTSGGANEQFFGPGTRLTVL.

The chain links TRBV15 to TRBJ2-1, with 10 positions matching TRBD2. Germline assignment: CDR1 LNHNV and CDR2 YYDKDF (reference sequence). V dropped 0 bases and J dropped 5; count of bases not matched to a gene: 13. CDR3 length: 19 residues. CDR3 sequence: CATSRDRWAKRGGNNEQFF. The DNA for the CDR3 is TGTGCCACCAGCAGAGATCGGTGGGCCAAGCGGGGGGGTAACAATGAGCAGTTCTTC.

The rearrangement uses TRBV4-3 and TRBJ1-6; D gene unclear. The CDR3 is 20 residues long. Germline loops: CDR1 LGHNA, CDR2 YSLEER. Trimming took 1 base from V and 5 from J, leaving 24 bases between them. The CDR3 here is CASSQGDYKDTRSHNSPLHF. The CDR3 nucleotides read TGCGCCAGCAGCCAAGGAGATTATAAAGACACCCGCAGTCATAATTCACCCCTCCACTTT.

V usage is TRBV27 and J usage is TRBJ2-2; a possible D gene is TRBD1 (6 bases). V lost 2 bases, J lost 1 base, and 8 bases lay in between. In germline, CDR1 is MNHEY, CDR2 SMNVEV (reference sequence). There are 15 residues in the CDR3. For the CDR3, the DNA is TGTGCCAGCAGTTTACGAGGGGGGAACACCGGGGAGCTGTTTTTT. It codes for CASSLRGGNTGELFF.

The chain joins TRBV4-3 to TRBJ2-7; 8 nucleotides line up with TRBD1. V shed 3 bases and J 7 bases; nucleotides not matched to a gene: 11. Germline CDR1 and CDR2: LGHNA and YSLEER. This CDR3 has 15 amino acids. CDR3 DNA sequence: TGCGCCAGCAGCCAGGCATCAGGGGGCGCAGGGGAGCAGTACTTC. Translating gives CASSQASGGAGEQYF.

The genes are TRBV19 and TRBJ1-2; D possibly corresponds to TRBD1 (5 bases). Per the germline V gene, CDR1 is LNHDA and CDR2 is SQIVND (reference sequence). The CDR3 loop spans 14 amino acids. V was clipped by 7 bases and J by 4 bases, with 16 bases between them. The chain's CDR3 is CASNRGSTRYGYTF. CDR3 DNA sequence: TGTGCCAGTAACCGGGGGAGTACTCGCTATGGCTACACCTTC. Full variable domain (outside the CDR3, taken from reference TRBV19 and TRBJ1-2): DGGITQSPKYLFRKEGQNVTLSCEQNLNHDAMYWYRQDPGQGLRLIYYSQIVNDFQKGDIAEGYSVSREKKESFPLTVTSAQKNPTAFYLCASNRGSTRYGYTFGSGTRLTVV.

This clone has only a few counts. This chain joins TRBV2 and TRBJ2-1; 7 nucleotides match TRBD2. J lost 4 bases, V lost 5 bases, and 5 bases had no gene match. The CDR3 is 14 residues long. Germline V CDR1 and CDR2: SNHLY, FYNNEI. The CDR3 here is CASSKQREYNEQFF. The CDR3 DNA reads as TGTGCCAGCAGTAAACAGCGGGAATACAATGAGCAGTTCTTC.

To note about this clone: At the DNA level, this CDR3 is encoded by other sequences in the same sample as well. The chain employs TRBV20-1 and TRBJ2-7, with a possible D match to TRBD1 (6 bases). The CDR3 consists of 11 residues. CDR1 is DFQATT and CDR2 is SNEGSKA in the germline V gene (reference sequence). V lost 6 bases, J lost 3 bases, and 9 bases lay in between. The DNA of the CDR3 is TGCAGTGCGGGCAGGGGCTACGAGCAGTACTTC. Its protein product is CSAGRGYEQYF.

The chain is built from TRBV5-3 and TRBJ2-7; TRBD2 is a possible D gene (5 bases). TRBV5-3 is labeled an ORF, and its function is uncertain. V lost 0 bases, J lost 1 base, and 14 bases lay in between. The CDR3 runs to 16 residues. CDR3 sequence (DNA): TGTGCCAGAAGCTTGGGGACTGGGCAGGCATCCTACGAGCAGTACTTC. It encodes CARSLGTGQASYEQYF.

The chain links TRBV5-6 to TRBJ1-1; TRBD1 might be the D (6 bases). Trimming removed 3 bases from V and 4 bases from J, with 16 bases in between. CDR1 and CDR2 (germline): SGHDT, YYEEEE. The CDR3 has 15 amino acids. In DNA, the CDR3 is TGTGCCAGCAGCTCACGGACAGACTACTTCACTGAAGCTTTCTTT. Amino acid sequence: CASSSRTDYFTEAFF. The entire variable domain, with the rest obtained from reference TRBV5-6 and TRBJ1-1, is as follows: DAGVTQSPTHLIKTRGQQVTLRCSPKSGHDTVSWYQQALGQGPQFIFQYYEEEERQRGNFPDRFSGHQFPNYSSELNVNALLLGDSALYLCASSSRTDYFTEAFFGQGTRLTVV.

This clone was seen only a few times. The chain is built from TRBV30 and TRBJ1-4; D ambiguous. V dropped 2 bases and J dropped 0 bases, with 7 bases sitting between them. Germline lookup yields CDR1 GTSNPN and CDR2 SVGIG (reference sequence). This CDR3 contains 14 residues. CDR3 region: CAWSRHSTNEKLFF. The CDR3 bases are TGTGCCTGGAGTCGACATTCAACTAATGAAAAACTGTTTTTT.

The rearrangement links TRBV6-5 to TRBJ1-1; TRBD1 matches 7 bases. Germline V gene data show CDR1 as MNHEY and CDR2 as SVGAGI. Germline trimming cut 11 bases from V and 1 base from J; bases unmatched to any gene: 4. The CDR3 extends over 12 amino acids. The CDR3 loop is CASDRWNTEAFF. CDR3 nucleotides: TGTGCCTCGGACAGGTGGAACACTGAAGCTTTCTTT.

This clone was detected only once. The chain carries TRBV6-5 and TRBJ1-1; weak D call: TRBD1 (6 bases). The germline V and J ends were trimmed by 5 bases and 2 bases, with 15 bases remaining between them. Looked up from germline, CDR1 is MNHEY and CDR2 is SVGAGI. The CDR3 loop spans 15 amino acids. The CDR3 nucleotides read TGTGCCAGCAGTACCACAGGGAGGGGAAACACTGAAGCTTTCTTT. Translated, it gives CASSTTGRGNTEAFF.